The sequence of this T cell receptor (beta chain) was determined in a study of T-cell reconstitution after alpha-beta-depleted transplantation in children. J lost 5 bases, V lost 0 bases, and 6 bases had no gene match. The length of the CDR3 is 16 residues. Unique molecular identifiers were incorporated during preparation of the TCRbeta library. MiXCR, applied by TCRdb to the PCR reads, yields one record per CDR3 protein. The sample carries approximately 490,000 distinct CDR3 sequences, about an eighth recorded once. This clonotype has more than one count but fewer than ten. J is TRBJ2-2 and V is TRBV12-3 or TRBV12-4, with 7 bases aligning to TRBD1. This TCR derives from a human donor who donated a stem cell graft to a child with combined immunodeficiency. Sequenced material: PBMCs from the stem cell graft donor, taken from the stem cell graft. CDR3 sequence: CASSLARQGPTGELFF. The CDR3 nucleotides read TGTGCCAGCAGTTTAGCTAGACAGGGACCAACCGGGGAGCTGTTTTTT.